These T cell receptor beta chains were read from a single sample in a study of T cell responses to AZD1222 COVID-19 vaccine. Sequenced by immunoSEQ multiplex PCR; TCRdb stores in-frame clones only, minus some. The data contain 87,000 or so clones, 90% of them singletons. Sequenced material: peripheral blood, taken on day 0 of AZD1222 vaccination. The receptors come from an adult in good health. Each CDR3 is given with its conserved first and last residue. The D gene is left open where the match is weak. Clone size appears in some rows only: once, few, many, or a class for an expanded clone.

V	J	D	size	CDR3	DNA
TRBV24-1	TRBJ1-3	.	.	CATSDEPVLWGNTIYF	TGTGCCACCAGCGATGAACCCGTCCTCTGGGGAAACACCATATATTTT
TRBV6-5	TRBJ1-4	.	.	CASRQNEKLFF	TGTGCCAGCAGGCAGAATGAAAAACTGTTTTTT
TRBV3-1/TRBV3-2	TRBJ1-3	.	.	CASSQDWGLDTIYF	TGTGCCAGCAGCCAAGATTGGGGACTTGACACCATATATTTT
TRBV9	TRBJ2-5	.	.	CASSVGGYETQYF	TGTGCCAGCAGCGTAGGGGGGTATGAGACCCAGTACTTC
TRBV7-2	TRBJ2-5	.	.	CASSPNAGKETQYF	TGTGCCAGCAGCCCCAACGCTGGGAAAGAGACCCAGTACTTC
TRBV6-2/TRBV6-3	TRBJ2-7	.	.	CASSRRGQGPYEQYF	TGTGCCAGCAGCAGACGGGGCCAGGGACCCTACGAGCAGTACTTC
TRBV2	TRBJ1-6	TRBD1	.	CANKAGTGNSPLHF	TGTGCCAACAAAGCCGGGACAGGGAATTCACCCCTCCACTTT
TRBV6-5	TRBJ1-2	.	.	CASTGAGSGYTF	TGTGCCAGCACAGGGGCGGGGAGCGGCTACACCTTC
TRBV3-1/TRBV3-2	TRBJ2-2	.	.	CASSRSGGEDTGELFF	TGTGCCAGCAGCCGGAGCGGCGGGGAAGACACCGGGGAGCTGTTTTTT
TRBV9	TRBJ1-6	TRBD1	.	CASSAAPDRGDSPLHF	TGTGCCAGCAGCGCCGCCCCGGACAGGGGTGATTCACCCCTCCACTTT
TRBV12-3/TRBV12-4	TRBJ1-4	.	.	CASSFGESEKLFF	TGTGCCAGCAGTTTCGGGGAGAGTGAAAAACTGTTTTTT
TRBV3-1/TRBV3-2	TRBJ1-2	.	once	CASSQEIPNYGYTF	TGTGCCAGCAGCCAAGAGATCCCTAACTATGGCTACACCTTC
TRBV18	TRBJ2-5	TRBD1	.	CASSPGTGQETQYF	TGTGCCAGCTCACCAGGGACAGGCCAAGAGACCCAGTACTTC
TRBV3-1/TRBV3-2	TRBJ1-1	.	.	CASSLQGLNTEAFF	TGTGCCAGCTCTTTACAGGGCTTGAACACTGAAGCTTTCTTT
TRBV9	TRBJ1-1	TRBD1	.	CASSPKPRRTGGIEAFF	TGTGCCAGCAGCCCTAAACCACGCCGGACAGGGGGAATTGAAGCTTTCTTT
TRBV9	TRBJ1-3	.	.	CASSVQDSRSGNTIYF	TGTGCCAGCAGCGTTCAGGACAGCCGCTCTGGAAACACCATATATTTT
TRBV3-1/TRBV3-2	TRBJ2-7	TRBD1	.	CASRRGQGGSYEQYF	TGTGCCAGCAGGAGAGGACAGGGGGGGTCCTACGAGCAGTACTTC